What follows describes a single T cell receptor (beta chain). Germline values: CDR1 SGHKS, CDR2 YYEKEE (reference sequence). The CDR3 sequence is 13 residues long. V lost 3 bases to trimming and J lost 0 bases, with 6 bases between them. The authors' processing: For nucleated cells, counts were estimated from reference gene primer amplification. Clones were read by immunoSEQ multiplex PCR, and TCRdb kept only the in-frame ones, dropping some. That table gives V, J and clone size, and the DNA gave D and trimming. This sample has approximately 77,000 clones; 80% occur once, and the top ten carry approximately 4.6%. The data were taken from a study of blood T cell repertoires in COVID-19.

The source material was peripheral blood. V gene TRBV5-5 combines with J gene TRBJ1-2, with D possibly matching TRBD1 (5 bases). This receptor was obtained from a woman in her 70s with acute or convalescent COVID-19. The CDR3 is CASSSGANYGYTF. The CDR3 bases are TGTGCCAGCAGCTCGGGGGCTAACTATGGCTACACCTTC.